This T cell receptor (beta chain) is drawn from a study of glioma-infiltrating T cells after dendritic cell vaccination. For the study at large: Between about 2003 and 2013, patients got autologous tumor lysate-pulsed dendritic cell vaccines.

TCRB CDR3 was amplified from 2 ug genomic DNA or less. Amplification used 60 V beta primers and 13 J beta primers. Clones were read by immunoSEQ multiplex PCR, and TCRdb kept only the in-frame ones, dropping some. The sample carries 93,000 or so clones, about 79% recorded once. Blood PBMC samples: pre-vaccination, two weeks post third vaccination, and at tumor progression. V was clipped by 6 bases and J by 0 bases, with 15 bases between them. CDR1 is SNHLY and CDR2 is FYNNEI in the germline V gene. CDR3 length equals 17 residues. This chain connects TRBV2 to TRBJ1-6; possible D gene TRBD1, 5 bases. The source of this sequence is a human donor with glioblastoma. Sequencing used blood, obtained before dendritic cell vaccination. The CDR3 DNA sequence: TGTGCCAGCAGCTTAGGGACCGGGGGCTCCTATAATTCACCCCTCCACTTT. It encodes CASSLGTGGSYNSPLHF.